These T cell receptor beta chains were read from a single sample in a study of blood T cell repertoires in COVID-19. Assay: immunoSEQ multiplex PCR; the TCRdb copy retains only in-frame clones and omits some. Here the sample spans about 400,000 clones, around 92% being singletons. Sample: peripheral blood. All receptors come from a man between 40 and 49 years old with acute or convalescent COVID-19. Each CDR3 is given with its conserved first and last residue. A D gene is named only where the DNA matches it firmly. The size field is filled for only some rows; it gives once, few, many or a size class.

V	D	J	size	CDR3	DNA
TRBV5-5	.	TRBJ1-1	.	CASSPGGVGTEAFF	TGTGCCAGCAGCCCAGGAGGGGTGGGCACTGAAGCTTTCTTT
TRBV5-6	.	TRBJ2-7	.	CASSFHYYEQYF	TGTGCCAGCAGCTTCCACTACTACGAGCAGTACTTC
TRBV30	.	TRBJ1-5	.	CAWSVQARGPQHF	TGTGCCTGGAGTGTACAAGCCCGGGGGCCCCAGCATTTT
TRBV7-8	.	TRBJ2-1	few	CASLQKTGGASTGEQFF	TGTGCCAGCCTTCAAAAGACCGGCGGGGCCAGTACAGGTGAGCAGTTCTTC
TRBV7-9	.	TRBJ1-5	.	CASSRDNQPQHF	TGTGCCAGCAGCCGAGATAATCAGCCCCAGCATTTT
TRBV5-4	TRBD2	TRBJ2-3	.	CASSLLAGDTDTQYF	TGTGCCAGCAGCTTGCTAGCGGGGGACACAGATACGCAGTATTTT
TRBV30	TRBD2	TRBJ2-1	.	CAWSQGLAGYNEQFF	TGTGCCTGGAGTCAAGGACTAGCGGGATACAATGAGCAGTTCTTC
TRBV7-9	TRBD2	TRBJ2-1	.	CASSPKTRGGPYNEQFF	TGTGCCAGCAGTCCAAAGACTCGGGGGGGCCCCTACAATGAGCAGTTCTTC
TRBV6-4	.	TRBJ2-3	.	CASSDGSRDADTQYF	TGTGCCAGCAGTGACGGATCCAGGGATGCAGATACGCAGTATTTT
TRBV19	.	TRBJ1-1	.	CASKSERYTEAFF	TGTGCCAGTAAAAGCGAGAGGTACACTGAAGCTTTCTTT
TRBV7-2	.	TRBJ2-7	.	CASSLYSVTGFSYEQYF	TGTGCCAGCAGCTTATATTCGGTAACGGGGTTTTCCTACGAGCAGTACTTC
TRBV19	TRBD1	TRBJ2-2	.	CASSPFTGGTGELFF	TGTGCCAGTAGCCCTTTCACAGGGGGCACCGGGGAGCTGTTTTTT
TRBV27	.	TRBJ1-5	.	CASSFRRNQPQHF	TGTGCCAGCAGTTTTAGGCGGAATCAGCCCCAGCATTTT
TRBV28	.	TRBJ2-7	.	CASSFAGASKVEQYF	TGTGCCAGCAGTTTCGCAGGGGCTAGTAAGGTCGAGCAGTACTTC
TRBV28	.	TRBJ1-1	.	CASRAGRLNTEAFF	TGTGCCAGCAGGGCGGGACGGTTGAACACTGAAGCTTTCTTT
TRBV28	TRBD1	TRBJ2-1	.	CASSPDRPTRTHSYNEQFF	TGTGCCAGCAGTCCGGACAGGCCAACTAGGACCCACTCCTACAATGAGCAGTTCTTC
TRBV4-1	TRBD1	TRBJ1-5	few	CASSQDMGTGRFSNQPQHF	TGCGCCAGCAGCCAAGACATGGGGACAGGAAGGTTTAGCAATCAGCCCCAGCATTTT
TRBV10-3	TRBD2	TRBJ2-5	once	CAISEDISSGRLGETQYF	TGTGCCATCAGTGAGGACATTTCTAGCGGGAGATTAGGAGAGACCCAGTACTTC
TRBV10-3	.	TRBJ2-1	.	CAISPGLENEQFF	TGTGCCATCAGCCCGGGTCTCGAGAATGAGCAGTTCTTC
TRBV4-1	.	TRBJ2-1	.	CASSQVLALRNEQFF	TGCGCCAGCAGCCAAGTATTAGCCCTACGCAATGAGCAGTTCTTC
TRBV4-3	TRBD2	TRBJ2-1	.	CASSQALGGYNEQFF	TGCGCCAGCAGCCAAGCCCTCGGGGGGTACAATGAGCAGTTCTTC
TRBV6-5	TRBD1	TRBJ1-2	.	CASSSGQGVGYTF	TGTGCCAGCAGTTCGGGACAGGGTGTCGGCTACACCTTC
TRBV3-1/TRBV3-2	.	TRBJ1-1	.	CASSPPGRGWTEAFF	TGTGCCAGCAGCCCGCCGGGGCGGGGCTGGACTGAAGCTTTCTTT
TRBV10-2	.	TRBJ2-1	.	CASSVVADTYNEQFF	TGCGCCAGCAGTGTGGTAGCGGACACCTACAATGAGCAGTTCTTC
TRBV5-1	.	TRBJ2-7	.	CASSEGRGTYEQYF	TGCGCCAGCAGCGAAGGACGAGGGACCTACGAGCAGTACTTC
TRBV10-1	TRBD2	TRBJ2-5	once	CASTNGGGPGETQYF	TGCGCCAGCACCAACGGGGGAGGGCCCGGGGAGACCCAGTACTTC
TRBV2	.	TRBJ1-1	.	CASRSDTEAFF	TGTGCCAGCAGAAGCGACACTGAAGCTTTCTTT
TRBV2	.	TRBJ1-1	.	CASRPGAEAFF	TGTGCCAGCAGGCCGGGGGCTGAAGCTTTCTTT
TRBV3-1/TRBV3-2	.	TRBJ1-2	.	CASSQPTANYGYTF	TGTGCCAGCAGCCAACCGACAGCCAACTATGGCTACACCTTC
TRBV6-5	.	TRBJ2-3	.	CASPEGGAQDTQYF	TGTGCCAGCCCCGAAGGGGGGGCACAAGATACGCAGTATTTT
TRBV6-5	.	TRBJ1-2	once	CASRTASGYGYTF	TGTGCCAGCAGGACCGCTTCAGGGTATGGCTACACCTTC
TRBV7-3	.	TRBJ2-3	few	CASSLMGGVSTDTQYF	TGTGCCAGCAGCTTAATGGGCGGGGTTAGCACAGATACGCAGTATTTT
TRBV3-1/TRBV3-2	TRBD1	TRBJ2-7	.	CASSRRQGSYEQYF	TGTGCCAGCAGCCGTAGACAGGGATCCTACGAGCAGTACTTC
TRBV19	.	TRBJ1-4	.	CASSTPGRLGEKLFF	TGTGCCAGTAGTACGCCAGGTCGATTGGGTGAAAAACTGTTTTTT
TRBV19	TRBD2	TRBJ2-3	.	CASSPGTSPDTQYF	TGTGCCAGTAGTCCGGGGACTAGCCCCGATACGCAGTATTTT
TRBV9	TRBD1	TRBJ1-6	once	CASSPGTGEISPLHF	TGTGCCAGCAGCCCTGGGACAGGGGAAATTTCACCCCTCCACTTT
TRBV27	.	TRBJ1-5	once	CASSQGSRNQPQHF	TGTGCCAGCAGCCAGGGGTCCCGGAATCAGCCCCAGCATTTT
TRBV4-1	.	TRBJ2-7	.	CASSRMGTVSSYEQYF	TGCGCCAGCAGCCGGATGGGGACTGTGAGCTCCTACGAGCAGTACTTC